A selection of T cell receptor beta chains follows, all from one sample in a study of blood T cell repertoires in COVID-19. TCRdb's table, derived via immunoSEQ multiplex PCR, lists solely in-frame clones and lacks some. The sample lists 300,000 to 350,000 clones; about 90% were seen once. The material sequenced was peripheral blood. The receptors originated from a young woman who had recovered from COVID-19. The CDR3 runs from the conserved cysteine through the conserved F or W. A D gene is named only where the DNA matches it firmly. For some rows the clone size is stated as once, few or many, or as a class when expanded; others skip it.

J,D,V,size,DNA,CDR3
TRBJ1-2,TRBD1,TRBV19,once,TGTGCCAGTAGTGGCCGGGACAGGGGCTATGGCTACACCTTC,CASSGRDRGYGYTF
TRBJ1-4,NA,TRBV28,NA,TGTGCCAGCAGTTTTGGGCAGAGGGATGAAAAACTGTTTTTT,CASSFGQRDEKLFF
TRBJ2-1,TRBD1,TRBV19,NA,TGTGCCAGTAGTATGAGGGGACAGCGTTGGGTATTCAATGAGCAGTTCTTC,CASSMRGQRWVFNEQFF
TRBJ2-3,TRBD1,TRBV29-1,NA,TGCAGCACCGGGACAGGGTGGACAGATACGCAGTATTTT,CSTGTGWTDTQYF
TRBJ1-1,NA,TRBV5-1,many,TGCGCCAGCGCCTTCAGGGGGAACACTGAAGCTTTCTTT,CASAFRGNTEAFF
TRBJ2-3,TRBD2,TRBV7-2,NA,TGTGCCAGCAGCTTAGCCTTTTCTAGCGGGAGGGCCGGAGATACGCAGTATTTT,CASSLAFSSGRAGDTQYF
TRBJ1-2,TRBD1,TRBV19,NA,TGTGCCAGTAGTAAAGGACAGGGCCCCCCCTACACCTTC,CASSKGQGPPYTF
TRBJ1-4,TRBD1,TRBV5-1,NA,TGCGCCAGCAGCTTCCACAGGGGTGGTAATGAAAAACTGTTTTTT,CASSFHRGGNEKLFF
TRBJ2-3,TRBD2,TRBV11-2,NA,TGTGCCAGCAGCCCCCGGACTAGATCGGACACAGATACGCAGTATTTT,CASSPRTRSDTDTQYF
TRBJ1-5,TRBD1,TRBV3-1/TRBV3-2,few,TGTGCCAGCAGCCAAGACAGGGGGCATAGCAATCAGCCCCAGCATTTT,CASSQDRGHSNQPQHF
TRBJ1-5,NA,TRBV30,NA,TGTGCCTGGAGTGGCGGAAACAATCAGCCCCAGCATTTT,CAWSGGNNQPQHF